This passage covers 5 T cell receptor beta chains from one sample sequenced in a study of OX40 agonist ivuxolimab in advanced cancers. Measured with immunoSEQ multiplex PCR; TCRdb has only the in-frame clones, and not every one. In the table there are approximately 76,000 clones, around nine tenths of which are singletons. The sequences come from CD4+ or CD8+ T cells sorted from blood, collected in a trial of the OX40 agonist ivuxolimab. The receptors shown here come from an adult with an advanced solid tumor such as melanoma, head and neck, liver or kidney cancer.

The V gene is TRBV5-1, the J gene TRBJ2-3; D not resolved. The CDR3 has 14 amino acids. Germline V gene data show CDR1 as SGHRS and CDR2 as YFSETQ. V was clipped by 4 bases and J by 4 bases, with 13 bases between them. CDR3 sequence reads: CASSGYRASDTQYF. CDR3 DNA: TGCGCCAGCAGCGGATACCGGGCCTCAGATACGCAGTATTTT.

This clone was counted once. The chain combines TRBV18 with TRBJ1-4; D call uncertain. Germline V gene sequence: CDR1 KGHSH, CDR2 LQKENI. CDR3 length: 14 residues. V shed 0 bases and J shed 0 bases, with 2 bases lying between them. The CDR3 loop reads CASSPPTTNEKLFF. The CDR3 nucleotides are TGTGCCAGCTCACCACCTACAACTAATGAAAAACTGTTTTTT.

The chain couples TRBV29-1 to TRBJ2-1; either TRBD1 or TRBD2 may supply D (5 bases each). The germline V and J ends were trimmed by 8 bases and 4 bases, with 18 bases remaining between them. Germline V gene lookup returns CDR1 SQVTM and CDR2 ANQGSEA. There are 14 residues in the CDR3. CDR3 region: CSSKGPGAYNEQFF. CDR3 in DNA: TGCAGCTCCAAAGGGCCCGGGGCTTACAATGAGCAGTTCTTC.

The CDR3 region has the DNA TGTGCCAGCAGTCAATCGACAGGGGGCGCGGGTAAGAACACTGAAGCTTTCTTT. Its translation is CASSQSTGGAGKNTEAFF. The J gene is TRBJ1-1, the V gene TRBV27; TRBD1 aligns across 10 bases. The germline gives CDR1 MNHEY, CDR2 SMNVEV (reference sequence). Trimming removed 5 bases from V and 1 base from J; junction bases left unmatched: 13. The CDR3 runs to 18 residues.

This chain links TRBV29-1 with TRBJ2-5; 10 nucleotides line up with TRBD2. Germline assignment: CDR1 SQVTM and CDR2 ANQGSEA. The CDR3 totals 14 residues. The V gene end was trimmed by 3 bases and the J gene end by 0 bases; junction bases not matched to a gene: 1. CDR3 loop: CSVEGTSDQETQYF. Written as DNA, the CDR3 is TGCAGCGTTGAGGGGACTAGCGACCAAGAGACCCAGTACTTC.